This T cell receptor (beta chain) derives from a study of control samples from healthy donors and cancer patients. The CDR3 sequence is 13 residues long. V was trimmed by 5 bases and J by 5 bases, leaving 12 bases between them. TCRdb keeps only in-frame clones here, not all; method: immunoSEQ multiplex PCR. This table has tens of thousands of clones, roughly 84% appearing once. The receptor was isolated from a man aged 45-65 years in good health. The V gene is TRBV12-3 or TRBV12-4, the J gene TRBJ2-5, with D maybe TRBD2 (5 bases). Material: blood. The CDR3 loop is CASSSPSGETQYF. The CDR3 coding sequence is TGTGCCAGCAGTAGCCCATCGGGGGAGACCCAGTACTTC.